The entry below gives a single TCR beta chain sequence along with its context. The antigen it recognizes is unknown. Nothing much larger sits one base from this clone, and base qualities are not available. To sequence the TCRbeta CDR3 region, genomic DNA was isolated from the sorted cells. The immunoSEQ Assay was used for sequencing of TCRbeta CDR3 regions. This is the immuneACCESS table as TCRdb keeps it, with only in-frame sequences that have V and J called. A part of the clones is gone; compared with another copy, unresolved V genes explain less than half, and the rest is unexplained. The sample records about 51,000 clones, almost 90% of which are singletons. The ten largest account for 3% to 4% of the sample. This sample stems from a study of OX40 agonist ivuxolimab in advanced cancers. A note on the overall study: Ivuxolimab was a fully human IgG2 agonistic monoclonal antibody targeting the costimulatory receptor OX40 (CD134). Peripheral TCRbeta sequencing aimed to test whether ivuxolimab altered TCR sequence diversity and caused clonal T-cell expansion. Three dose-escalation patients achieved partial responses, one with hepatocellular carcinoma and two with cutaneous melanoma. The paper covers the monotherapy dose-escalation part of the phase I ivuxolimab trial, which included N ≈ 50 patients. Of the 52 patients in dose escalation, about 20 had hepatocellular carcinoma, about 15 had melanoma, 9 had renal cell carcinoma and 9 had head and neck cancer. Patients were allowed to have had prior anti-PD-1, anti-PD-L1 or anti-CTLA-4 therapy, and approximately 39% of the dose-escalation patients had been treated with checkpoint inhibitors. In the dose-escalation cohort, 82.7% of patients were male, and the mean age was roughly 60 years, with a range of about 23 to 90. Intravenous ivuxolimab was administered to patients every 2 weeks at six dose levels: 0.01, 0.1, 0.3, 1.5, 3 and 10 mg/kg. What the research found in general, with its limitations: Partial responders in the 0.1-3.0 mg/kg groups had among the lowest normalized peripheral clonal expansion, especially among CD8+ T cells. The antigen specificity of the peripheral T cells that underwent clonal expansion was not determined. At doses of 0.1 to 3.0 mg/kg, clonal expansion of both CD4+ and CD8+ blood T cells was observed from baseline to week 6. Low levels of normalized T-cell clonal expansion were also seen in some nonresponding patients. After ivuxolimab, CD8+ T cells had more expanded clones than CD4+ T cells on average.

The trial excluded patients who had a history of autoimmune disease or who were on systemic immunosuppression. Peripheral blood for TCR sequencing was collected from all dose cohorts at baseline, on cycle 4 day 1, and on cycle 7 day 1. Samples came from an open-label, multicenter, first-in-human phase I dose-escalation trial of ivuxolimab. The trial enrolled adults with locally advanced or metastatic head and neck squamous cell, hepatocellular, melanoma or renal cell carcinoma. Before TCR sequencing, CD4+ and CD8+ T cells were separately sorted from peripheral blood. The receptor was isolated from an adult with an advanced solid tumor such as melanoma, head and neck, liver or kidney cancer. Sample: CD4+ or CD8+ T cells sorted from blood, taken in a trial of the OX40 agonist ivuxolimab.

In nucleotide form, the sequence is TGTGCCAGCAGGGCAGGGCCCTACGAGCAGTACTTC. This encodes CASRAGPYEQYF. The receptor chain draws on TRBV6-6 and TRBJ2-7; the D gene is perhaps TRBD1, from 5 matching bases. Relative to germline, V is 6 bases shorter and J is 2 bases shorter, with 8 bases between their ends. The CDR3 runs 12 amino acids, cysteine and phenylalanine included. The only DNA kept is the CDR3, 36 bases in frame from the first base. The CDR1 and CDR2 encoded by the germline V gene (reference sequence) are MNHNY and SVGAGI.